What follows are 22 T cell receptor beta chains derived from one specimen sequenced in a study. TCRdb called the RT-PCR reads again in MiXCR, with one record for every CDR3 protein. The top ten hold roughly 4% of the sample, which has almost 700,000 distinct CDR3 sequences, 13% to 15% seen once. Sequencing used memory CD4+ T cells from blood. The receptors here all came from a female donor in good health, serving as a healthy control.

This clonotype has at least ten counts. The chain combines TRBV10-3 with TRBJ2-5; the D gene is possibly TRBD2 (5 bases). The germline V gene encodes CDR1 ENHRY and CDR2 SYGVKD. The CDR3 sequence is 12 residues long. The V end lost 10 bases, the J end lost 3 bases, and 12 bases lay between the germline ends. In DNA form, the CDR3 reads TGTGCCACCGGGGAGTCCAAAGAGACCCAGTACTTC. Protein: CATGESKETQYF.

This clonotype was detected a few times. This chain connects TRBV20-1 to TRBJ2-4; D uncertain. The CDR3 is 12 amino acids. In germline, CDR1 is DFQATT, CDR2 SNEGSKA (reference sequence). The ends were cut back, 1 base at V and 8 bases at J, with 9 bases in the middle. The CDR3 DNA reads TGCAGTGCTAGAGGGGGTGTGGACATTCAGTACTTC. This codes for CSARGGVDIQYF.

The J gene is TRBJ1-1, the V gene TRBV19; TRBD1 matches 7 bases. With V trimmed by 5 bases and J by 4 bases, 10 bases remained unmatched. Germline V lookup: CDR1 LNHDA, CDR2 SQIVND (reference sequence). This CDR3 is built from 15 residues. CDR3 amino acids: CASSPQTGAATEAFF. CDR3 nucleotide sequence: TGTGCCAGTAGTCCTCAAACAGGGGCTGCCACTGAAGCTTTCTTT.

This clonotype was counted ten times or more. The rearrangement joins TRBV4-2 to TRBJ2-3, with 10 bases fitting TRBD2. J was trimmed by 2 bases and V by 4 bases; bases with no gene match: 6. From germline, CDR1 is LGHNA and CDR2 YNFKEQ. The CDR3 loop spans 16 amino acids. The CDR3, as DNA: TGTGCCAGCAGCCCCGGAAGCGGGGGGGACACAGATACGCAGTATTTT. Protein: CASSPGSGGDTDTQYF.

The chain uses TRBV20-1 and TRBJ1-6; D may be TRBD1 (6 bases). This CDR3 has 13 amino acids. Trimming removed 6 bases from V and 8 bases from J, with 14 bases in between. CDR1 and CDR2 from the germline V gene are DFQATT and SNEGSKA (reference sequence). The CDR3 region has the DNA TGCAGTGCGAGGGGGGTGGAGGATTCACCCCTCCACTTT. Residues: CSARGVEDSPLHF.

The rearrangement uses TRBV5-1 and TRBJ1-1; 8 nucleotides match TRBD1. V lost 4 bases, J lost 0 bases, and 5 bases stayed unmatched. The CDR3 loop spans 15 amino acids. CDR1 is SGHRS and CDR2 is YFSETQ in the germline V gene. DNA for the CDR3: TGCGCCAGCAGCCGCTCGACAGGGGTGAACACTGAAGCTTTCTTT. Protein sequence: CASSRSTGVNTEAFF.

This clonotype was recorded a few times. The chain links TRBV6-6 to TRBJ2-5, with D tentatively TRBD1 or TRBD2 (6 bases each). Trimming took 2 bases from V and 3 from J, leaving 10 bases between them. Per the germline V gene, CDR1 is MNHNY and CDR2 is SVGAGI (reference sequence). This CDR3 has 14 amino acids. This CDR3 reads CASSYTGGEETQYF. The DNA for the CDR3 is TGTGCCAGCAGTTACACCGGGGGCGAAGAGACCCAGTACTTC.

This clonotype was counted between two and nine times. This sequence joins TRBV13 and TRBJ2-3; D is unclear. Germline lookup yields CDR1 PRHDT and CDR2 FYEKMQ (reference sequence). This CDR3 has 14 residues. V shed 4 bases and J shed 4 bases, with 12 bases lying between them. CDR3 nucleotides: TGTGCCAGCAGCTACCCCCGACTGGCAGATACGCAGTATTTT. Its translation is CASSYPRLADTQYF.

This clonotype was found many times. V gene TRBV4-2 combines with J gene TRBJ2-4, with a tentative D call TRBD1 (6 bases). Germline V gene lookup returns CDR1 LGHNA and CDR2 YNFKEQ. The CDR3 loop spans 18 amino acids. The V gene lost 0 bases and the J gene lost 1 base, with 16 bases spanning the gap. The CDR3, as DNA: TGTGCCAGCAGCCAAGAGGCGAACAGAAGGGGGGCCAAAAACATTCAGTACTTC. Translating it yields CASSQEANRRGAKNIQYF.

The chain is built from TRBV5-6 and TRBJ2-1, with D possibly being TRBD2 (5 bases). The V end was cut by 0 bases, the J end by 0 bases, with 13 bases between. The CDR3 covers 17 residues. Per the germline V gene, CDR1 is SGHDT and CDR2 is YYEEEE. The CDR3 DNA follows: TGTGCCAGCAGCTTGGAGAGCGGCGGGTACTCCTACAATGAGCAGTTCTTC. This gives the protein CASSLESGGYSYNEQFF.

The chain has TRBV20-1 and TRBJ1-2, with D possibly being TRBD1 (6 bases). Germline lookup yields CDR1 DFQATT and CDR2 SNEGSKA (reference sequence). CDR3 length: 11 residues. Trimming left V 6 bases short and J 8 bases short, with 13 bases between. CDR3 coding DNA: TGCAGTGCCGGAGGGGGGTTAGGCTACACCTTC. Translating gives CSAGGGLGYTF.

The CDR3 spells CASSFGTIGQGRSFYGYTF. The CDR3, as DNA: TGCGCCAGCAGCTTCGGGACCATCGGACAGGGAAGAAGCTTTTATGGCTACACCTTC. The chain combines TRBV5-1 with TRBJ1-2; 8 positions match TRBD1. The CDR3 is 19 amino acids. J was trimmed by 5 bases and V by 2 bases; bases with no gene match: 20. Germline CDR1 reads SGHRS; CDR2 reads YFSETQ.

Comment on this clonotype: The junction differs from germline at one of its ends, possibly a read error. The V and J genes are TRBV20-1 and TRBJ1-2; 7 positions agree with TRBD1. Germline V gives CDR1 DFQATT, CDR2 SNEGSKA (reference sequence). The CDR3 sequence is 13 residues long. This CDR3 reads CSATGTDNYGYTF. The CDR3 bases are TGCAGCGCTACCGGGACAGATAACTATGGCTACACCTTC.

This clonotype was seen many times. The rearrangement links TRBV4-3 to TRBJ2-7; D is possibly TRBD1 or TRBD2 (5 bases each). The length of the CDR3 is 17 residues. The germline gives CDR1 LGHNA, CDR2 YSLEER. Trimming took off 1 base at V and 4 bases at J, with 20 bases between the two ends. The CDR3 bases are TGCGCCAGCAGCCAAGGTGCCCGGGGCAGAAGAACGTACGAGCAGTACTTC. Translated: CASSQGARGRRTYEQYF.

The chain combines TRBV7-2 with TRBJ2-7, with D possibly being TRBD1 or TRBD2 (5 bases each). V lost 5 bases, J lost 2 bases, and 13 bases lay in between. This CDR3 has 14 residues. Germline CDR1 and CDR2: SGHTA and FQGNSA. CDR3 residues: CASSTGAQPYEQYF. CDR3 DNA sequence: TGTGCCAGCAGCACCGGGGCACAGCCCTACGAGCAGTACTTC.

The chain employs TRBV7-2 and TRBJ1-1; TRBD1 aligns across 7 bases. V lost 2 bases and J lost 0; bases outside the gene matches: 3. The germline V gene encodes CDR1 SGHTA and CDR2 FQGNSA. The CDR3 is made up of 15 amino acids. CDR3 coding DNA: TGTGCCAGCAGCTTAAAACAGGGGTTGAACACTGAAGCTTTCTTT. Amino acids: CASSLKQGLNTEAFF.

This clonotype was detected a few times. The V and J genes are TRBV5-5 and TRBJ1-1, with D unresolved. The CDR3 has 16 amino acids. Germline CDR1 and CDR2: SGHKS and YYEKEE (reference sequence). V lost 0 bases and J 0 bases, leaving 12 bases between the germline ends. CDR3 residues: CASSLDLSLMNTEAFF. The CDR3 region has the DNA TGTGCCAGCAGCTTGGACCTTAGCCTCATGAACACTGAAGCTTTCTTT.

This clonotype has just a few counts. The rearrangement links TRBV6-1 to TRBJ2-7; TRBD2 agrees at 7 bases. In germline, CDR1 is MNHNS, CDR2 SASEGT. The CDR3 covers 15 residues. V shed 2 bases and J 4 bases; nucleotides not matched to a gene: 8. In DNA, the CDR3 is TGTGCCAGCAGTGAACGAGGCGGGAGTTCATACGAGCAGTACTTC. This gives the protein CASSERGGSSYEQYF.

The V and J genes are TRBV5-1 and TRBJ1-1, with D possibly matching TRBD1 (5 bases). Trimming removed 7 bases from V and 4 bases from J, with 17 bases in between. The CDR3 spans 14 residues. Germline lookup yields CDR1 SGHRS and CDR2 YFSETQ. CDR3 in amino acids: CASSLGEGSTEAFF. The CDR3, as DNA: TGCGCCAGCTCCCTGGGGGAGGGGAGCACTGAAGCTTTCTTT.

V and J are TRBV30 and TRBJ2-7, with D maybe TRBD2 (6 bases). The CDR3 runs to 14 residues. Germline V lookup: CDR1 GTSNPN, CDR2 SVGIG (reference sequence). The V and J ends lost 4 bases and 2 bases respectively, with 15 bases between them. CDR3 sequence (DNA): TGTGCCTGGACCCTTTCCGGGGGAACCTACGAGCAGTACTTC. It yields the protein CAWTLSGGTYEQYF.

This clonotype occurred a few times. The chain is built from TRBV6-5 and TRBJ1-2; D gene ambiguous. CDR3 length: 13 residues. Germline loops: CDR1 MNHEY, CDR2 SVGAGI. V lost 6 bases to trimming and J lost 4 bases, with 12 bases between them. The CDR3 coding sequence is TGTGCCAGCAGAGAAGCCGACGGCTATGGCTACACCTTC. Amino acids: CASREADGYGYTF.

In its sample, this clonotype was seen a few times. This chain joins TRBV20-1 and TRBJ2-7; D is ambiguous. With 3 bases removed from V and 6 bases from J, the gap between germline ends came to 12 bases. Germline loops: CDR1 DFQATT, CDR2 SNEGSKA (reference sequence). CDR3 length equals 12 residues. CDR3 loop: CSASRYSGEQYF. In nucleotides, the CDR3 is TGCAGTGCTAGCCGATACTCCGGCGAGCAGTACTTC.